This T cell receptor beta chain was identified during a study of patients and donors after allogeneic stem cell transplantation. TCRdb used MiXCR to reprocess the RT-PCR reads, holding one entry per CDR3 protein. The sample has 160,000 or so distinct CDR3 sequences, about a quarter seen once; the top ten hold roughly 26%. This CDR3 contains 18 residues. V was cut by 4 bases and J by 2 bases, with 22 bases left in between. V gene TRBV12-3 or TRBV12-4 combines with J gene TRBJ2-3; D is perhaps TRBD1 or TRBD2 (5 bases each). The specimen sequenced was blood, either unsorted or a sorted T cell fraction (not recorded which). The source is a human donor who was either an allogeneic HSCT recipient or a stem cell or donor lymphocyte infusion donor (not recorded which). It is not recorded whose cells these are; they may come from a transplant donor. The CDR3 spells CASSCPLSGSGHTDTQYF. The DNA of the CDR3 is TGTGCCAGCAGTTGCCCTCTCTCAGGGTCGGGGCACACAGATACGCAGTATTTT.